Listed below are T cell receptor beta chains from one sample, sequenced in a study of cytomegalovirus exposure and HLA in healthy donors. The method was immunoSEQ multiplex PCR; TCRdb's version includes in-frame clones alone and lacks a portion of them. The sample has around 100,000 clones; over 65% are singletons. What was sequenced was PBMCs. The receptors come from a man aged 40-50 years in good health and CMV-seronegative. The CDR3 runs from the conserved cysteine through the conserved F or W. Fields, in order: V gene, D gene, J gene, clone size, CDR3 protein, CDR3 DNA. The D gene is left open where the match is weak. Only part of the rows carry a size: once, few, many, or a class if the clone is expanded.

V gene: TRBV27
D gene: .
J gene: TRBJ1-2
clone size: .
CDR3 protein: CASNPTGAAYGYTF
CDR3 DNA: TGTGCCAGCAACCCGACAGGTGCTGCCTATGGCTACACCTTC

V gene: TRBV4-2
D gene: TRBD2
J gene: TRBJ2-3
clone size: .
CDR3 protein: CASSAGSSGGSLDTQYF
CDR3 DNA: TGTGCCAGCAGCGCCGGTAGTAGCGGGGGGAGTCTGGATACGCAGTATTTT

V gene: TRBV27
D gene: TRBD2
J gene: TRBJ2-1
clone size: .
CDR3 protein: CASSLFSGGRNEQFF
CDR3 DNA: TGTGCCAGCAGTTTGTTTAGCGGGGGTAGGAATGAGCAGTTCTTC

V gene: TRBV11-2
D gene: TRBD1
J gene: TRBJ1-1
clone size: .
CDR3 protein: CASSFQQGRTEAFF
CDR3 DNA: TGTGCCAGCAGCTTCCAACAGGGGAGGACTGAAGCTTTCTTT

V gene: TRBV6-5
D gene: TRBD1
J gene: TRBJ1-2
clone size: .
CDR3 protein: CASRGQGAEGGYTF
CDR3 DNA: TGTGCCAGCAGGGGACAGGGGGCTGAAGGCGGCTACACCTTC

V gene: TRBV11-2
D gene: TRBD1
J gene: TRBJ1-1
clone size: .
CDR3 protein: CASSSPGQGAPEAFF
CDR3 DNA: TGTGCCAGCAGCAGTCCGGGACAGGGGGCCCCTGAAGCTTTCTTT

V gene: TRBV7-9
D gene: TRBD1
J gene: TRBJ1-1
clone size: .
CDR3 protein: CASSLTGIGTEAFF
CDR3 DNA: TGTGCCAGCAGCTTGACAGGGATCGGCACTGAAGCTTTCTTT

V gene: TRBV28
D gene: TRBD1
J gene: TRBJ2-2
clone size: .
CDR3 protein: CASSFAGQGSGELFF
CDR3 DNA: TGTGCCAGCAGTTTCGCGGGACAGGGTTCCGGGGAGCTGTTTTTT

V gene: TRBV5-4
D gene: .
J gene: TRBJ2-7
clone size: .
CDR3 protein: CASSMGRGSYEQYF
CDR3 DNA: TGTGCCAGCAGCATGGGGCGGGGCTCCTACGAGCAGTACTTC

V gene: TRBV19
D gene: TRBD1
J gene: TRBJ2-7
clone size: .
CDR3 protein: CASSIDGDRVHEQYF
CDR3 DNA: TGTGCCAGTAGTATCGATGGGGACAGGGTCCACGAGCAGTACTTC

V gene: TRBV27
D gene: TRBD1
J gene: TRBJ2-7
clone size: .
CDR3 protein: CASSLDGSDRASYEQYF
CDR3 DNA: TGTGCCAGCAGTTTAGATGGGTCGGACAGGGCCTCCTACGAGCAGTACTTC

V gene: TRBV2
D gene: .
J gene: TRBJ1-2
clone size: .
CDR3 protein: CASSNPSVGAYGYTF
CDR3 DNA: TGTGCCAGCAGTAACCCTTCGGTAGGGGCCTATGGCTACACCTTC

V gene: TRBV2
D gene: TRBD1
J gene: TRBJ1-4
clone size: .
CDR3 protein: CASLGPVQGAPNEKLFF
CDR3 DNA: TGTGCCAGTTTGGGCCCCGTGCAGGGGGCTCCTAATGAAAAACTGTTTTTT

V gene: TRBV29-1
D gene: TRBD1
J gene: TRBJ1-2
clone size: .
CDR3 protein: CSVGRIPGTVGNYGYTF
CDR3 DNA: TGCAGCGTTGGTCGGATCCCAGGGACAGTCGGAAACTATGGCTACACCTTC

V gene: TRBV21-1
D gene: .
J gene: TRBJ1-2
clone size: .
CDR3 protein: CASSKFSGGTYYGYTF
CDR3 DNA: TGTGCCAGCAGCAAATTCTCAGGGGGAACCTACTATGGCTACACCTTC

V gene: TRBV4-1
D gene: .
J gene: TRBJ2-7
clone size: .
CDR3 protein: CASSQDGTYSYEQYF
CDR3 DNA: TGCGCCAGCAGCCAAGATGGGACTTACAGCTACGAGCAGTACTTC

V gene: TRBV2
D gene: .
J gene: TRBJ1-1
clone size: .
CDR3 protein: CASSERAGWGTEAFF
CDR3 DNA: TGTGCCAGCAGTGAAAGGGCGGGATGGGGGACTGAAGCTTTCTTT

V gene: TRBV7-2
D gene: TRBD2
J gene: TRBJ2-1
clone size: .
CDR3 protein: CASSLGGPGLAGGRNEQFF
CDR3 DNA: TGTGCCAGCAGCTTAGGGGGACCGGGACTAGCGGGGGGGCGAAATGAGCAGTTCTTC

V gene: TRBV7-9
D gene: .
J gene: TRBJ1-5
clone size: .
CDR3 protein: CASSLGAGPQHF
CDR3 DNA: TGTGCCAGCAGCTTAGGTGCGGGGCCCCAGCATTTT

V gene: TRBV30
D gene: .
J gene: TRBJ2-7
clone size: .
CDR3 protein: CAWALERRLEQYF
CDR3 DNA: TGTGCCTGGGCCCTCGAGAGGAGGCTGGAGCAGTACTTC

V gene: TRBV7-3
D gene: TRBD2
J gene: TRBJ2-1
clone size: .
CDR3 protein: CASSLSGGLNEQFF
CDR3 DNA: TGTGCCAGCAGCTTAAGCGGGGGGCTCAATGAGCAGTTCTTC

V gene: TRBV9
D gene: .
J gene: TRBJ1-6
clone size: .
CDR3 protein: CASSVGGEGSPLHF
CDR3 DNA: TGTGCCAGCAGCGTAGGAGGGGAGGGTTCACCCCTCCACTTT

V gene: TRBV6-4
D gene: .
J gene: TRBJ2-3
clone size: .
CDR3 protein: CASSDSGSTDTQYF
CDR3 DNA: TGTGCCAGCAGTGACTCGGGCAGCACAGATACGCAGTATTTT

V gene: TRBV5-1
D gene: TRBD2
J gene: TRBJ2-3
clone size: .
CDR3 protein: CASSLGSGGSTDTQYF
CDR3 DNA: TGCGCCAGCAGCTTAGGGAGCGGGGGAAGCACAGATACGCAGTATTTT

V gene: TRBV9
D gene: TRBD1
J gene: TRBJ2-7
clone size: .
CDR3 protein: CASSVGGQGAYEQYF
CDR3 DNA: TGTGCCAGCAGCGTAGGGGGACAGGGTGCCTACGAGCAGTACTTC

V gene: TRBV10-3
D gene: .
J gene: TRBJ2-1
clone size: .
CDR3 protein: CAISPGRSSYNEQFF
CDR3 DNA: TGTGCCATCAGCCCGGGTAGGAGCTCCTACAATGAGCAGTTCTTC

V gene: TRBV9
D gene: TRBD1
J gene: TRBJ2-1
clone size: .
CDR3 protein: CASRSRQGASYNEQFF
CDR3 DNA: TGTGCCAGCAGGTCCAGGCAGGGGGCGTCCTACAATGAGCAGTTCTTC

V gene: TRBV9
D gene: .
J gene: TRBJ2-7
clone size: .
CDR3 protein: CASSVGSGRYSYEQYF
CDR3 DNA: TGTGCCAGCAGCGTAGGGTCAGGGCGATACTCCTACGAGCAGTACTTC

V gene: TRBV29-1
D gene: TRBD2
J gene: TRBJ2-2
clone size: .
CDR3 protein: CSVRDRLGLAGGLNTGELFF
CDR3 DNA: TGCAGCGTGAGGGACAGACTCGGACTAGCGGGGGGGCTGAACACCGGGGAGCTGTTTTTT

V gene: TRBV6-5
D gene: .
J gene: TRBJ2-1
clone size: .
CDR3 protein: CASSLSGPGNNEQFF
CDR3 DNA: TGTGCCAGCAGTTTATCGGGTCCCGGGAACAATGAGCAGTTCTTC

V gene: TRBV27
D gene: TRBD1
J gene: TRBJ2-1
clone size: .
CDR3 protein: CASSAGQAQSLSYNEQFF
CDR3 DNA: TGTGCCAGCAGTGCGGGACAGGCCCAAAGTCTCTCCTACAATGAGCAGTTCTTC

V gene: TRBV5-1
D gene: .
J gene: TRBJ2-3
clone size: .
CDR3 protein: CASSLVTADTQYF
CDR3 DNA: TGCGCCAGCAGCTTGGTTACGGCAGATACGCAGTATTTT

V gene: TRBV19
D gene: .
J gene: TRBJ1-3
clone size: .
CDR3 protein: CASSNGETGNTIYF
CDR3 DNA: TGTGCCAGTAGTAACGGGGAAACTGGAAACACCATATATTTT

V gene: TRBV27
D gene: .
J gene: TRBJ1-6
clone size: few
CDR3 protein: CASSLSNSPLHF
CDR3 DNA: TGTGCCAGCAGTCTTTCCAATTCACCCCTCCACTTT

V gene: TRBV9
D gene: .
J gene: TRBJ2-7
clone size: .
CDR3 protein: CASSPRLTTGHEQYF
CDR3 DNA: TGTGCCAGCAGCCCCCGGCTGACTACCGGCCACGAGCAGTACTTC

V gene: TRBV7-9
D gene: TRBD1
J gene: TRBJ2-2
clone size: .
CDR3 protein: CASQTGTGELFF
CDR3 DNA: TGTGCCAGCCAGACAGGGACCGGGGAGCTGTTTTTT

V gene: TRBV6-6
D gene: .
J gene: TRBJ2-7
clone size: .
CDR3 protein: CASSYGQSSYEQYF
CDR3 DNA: TGTGCCAGCAGTTACGGACAGTCCTCCTACGAGCAGTACTTC

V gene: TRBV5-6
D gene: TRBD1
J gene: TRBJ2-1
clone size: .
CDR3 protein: CASSIEGQGFANEQFF
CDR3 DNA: TGTGCCAGCAGCATAGAGGGACAGGGGTTCGCGAATGAGCAGTTCTTC

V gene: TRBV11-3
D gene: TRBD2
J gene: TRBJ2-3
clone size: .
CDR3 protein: CASSPGLAGAPSTDTQYF
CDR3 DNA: TGTGCCAGCAGCCCCGGACTAGCGGGGGCCCCTAGCACAGATACGCAGTATTTT

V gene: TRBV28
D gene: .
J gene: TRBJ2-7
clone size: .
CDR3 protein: CASSLVREQYF
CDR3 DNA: TGTGCCAGCAGTTTAGTCCGGGAGCAGTACTTC

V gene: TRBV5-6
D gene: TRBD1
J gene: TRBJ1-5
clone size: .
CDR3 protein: CASSLGRTGLQPQHF
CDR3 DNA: TGTGCCAGCAGCTTGGGTAGGACAGGGCTGCAGCCCCAGCATTTT

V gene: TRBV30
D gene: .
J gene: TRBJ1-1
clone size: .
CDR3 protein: CAWSVMLTGWGSATEAFF
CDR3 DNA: TGTGCCTGGAGTGTAATGCTTACAGGGTGGGGGTCGGCCACTGAAGCTTTCTTT

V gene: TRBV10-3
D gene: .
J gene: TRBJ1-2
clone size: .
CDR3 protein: CAITPGRGVNYGYTF
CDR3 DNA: TGTGCCATCACCCCCGGGCGGGGTGTTAACTATGGCTACACCTTC

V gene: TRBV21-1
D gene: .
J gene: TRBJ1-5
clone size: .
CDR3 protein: CASSKSCGGQPQHF
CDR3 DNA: TGTGCCAGCAGCAAAAGTTGCGGGGGTCAGCCCCAGCATTTT

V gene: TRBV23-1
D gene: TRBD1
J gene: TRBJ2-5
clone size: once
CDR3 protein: CASSPGRTDRNQETQYF
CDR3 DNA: TGCGCCAGCAGTCCAGGTAGAACGGACAGGAACCAAGAGACCCAGTACTTC

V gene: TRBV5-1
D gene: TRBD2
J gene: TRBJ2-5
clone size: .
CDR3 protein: CASSLEGRTSGETQYF
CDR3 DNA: TGCGCCAGCAGCTTGGAGGGTCGGACTAGCGGGGAGACCCAGTACTTC

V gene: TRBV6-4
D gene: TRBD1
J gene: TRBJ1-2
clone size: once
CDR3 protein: CASRPGQGAGYGYTF
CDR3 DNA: TGTGCCAGCAGACCGGGACAGGGGGCTGGCTATGGCTACACCTTC